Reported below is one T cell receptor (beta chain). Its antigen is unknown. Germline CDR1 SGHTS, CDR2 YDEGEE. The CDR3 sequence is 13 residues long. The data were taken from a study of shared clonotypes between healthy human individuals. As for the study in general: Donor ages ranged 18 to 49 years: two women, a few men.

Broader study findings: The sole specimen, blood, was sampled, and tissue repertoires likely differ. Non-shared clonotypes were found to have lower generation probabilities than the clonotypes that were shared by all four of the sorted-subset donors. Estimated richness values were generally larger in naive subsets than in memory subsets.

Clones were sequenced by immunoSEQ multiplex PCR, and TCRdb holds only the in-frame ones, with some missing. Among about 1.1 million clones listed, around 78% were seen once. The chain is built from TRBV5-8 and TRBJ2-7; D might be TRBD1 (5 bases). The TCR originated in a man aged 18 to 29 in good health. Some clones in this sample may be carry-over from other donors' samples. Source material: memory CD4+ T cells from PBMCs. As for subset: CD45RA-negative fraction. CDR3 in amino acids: CADTRGPSYEQYF. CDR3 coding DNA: TGTGCGGACACCCGCGGCCCCTCCTACGAGCAGTACTTC.